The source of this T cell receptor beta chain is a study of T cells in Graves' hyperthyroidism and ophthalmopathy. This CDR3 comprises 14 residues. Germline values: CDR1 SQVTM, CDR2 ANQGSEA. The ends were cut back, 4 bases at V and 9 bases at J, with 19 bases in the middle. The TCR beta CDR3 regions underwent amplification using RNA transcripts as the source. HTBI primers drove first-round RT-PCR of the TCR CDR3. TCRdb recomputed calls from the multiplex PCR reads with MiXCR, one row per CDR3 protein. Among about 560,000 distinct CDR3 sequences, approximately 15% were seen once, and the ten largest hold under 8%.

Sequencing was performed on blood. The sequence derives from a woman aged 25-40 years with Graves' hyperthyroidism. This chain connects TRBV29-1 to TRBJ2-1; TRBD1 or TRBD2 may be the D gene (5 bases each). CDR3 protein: CSVGGRVGDSEQFF. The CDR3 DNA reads TGCAGCGTTGGAGGCCGGGTGGGGGATAGTGAGCAGTTCTTC.